Presented here are 17 T cell receptor beta chains from one specimen sequenced in a study of cytotoxic CD8 clonotypes in ibrutinib-treated CLL (dated by TCRdb to about 2021). Library prep was done by the immunoSEQ multiplex PCR assay. Entries here come from immuneACCESS through TCRdb and include only in-frame sequences with V and J called. Some clones fail to appear in such tables; in the studies checked, an unresolved V gene covers under half of the shortfall, and the cause of the remainder is unknown. The sample has about 74,000 clones on record, 80% of them singletons. The top ten clones comprise under 8.5% of the sample. According to the study, the label for this sample's time point signals: progressive disease on ibrutinib. The sample consisted of PBMCs, taken at disease progression, from a patient treated with ibrutinib. The receptor source for this set is a human donor with chronic lymphocytic leukemia.

The chain joins TRBV2 to TRBJ2-7; 10 bases are shared with TRBD2. This CDR3 comprises 15 residues. J lost 2 bases, V lost 6 bases, and 7 bases had no gene match. The V gene's germline CDR1 is SNHLY and CDR2 FYNNEI. The CDR3 nucleotides are TGTGCCAGCAGGCCTCTACTAGCGGGACCCTACGAGCAGTACTTC. Translation gives CASRPLLAGPYEQYF.

The sample holds one count of this clone. The chain joins TRBV27 to TRBJ2-7; D may be TRBD2 (6 bases). There are 15 residues in the CDR3. Germline V gene data show CDR1 as MNHEY and CDR2 as SMNVEV (reference sequence). The ends were cut back, 2 bases at V and 0 bases at J, with 11 bases in the middle. CDR3 amino acids: CASSLRETSSYEQYF. As DNA, the CDR3 is TGTGCCAGCAGTTTAAGGGAGACTAGCTCCTACGAGCAGTACTTC.

V and J are TRBV18 and TRBJ1-2; D remains ambiguous. CDR3 length equals 13 residues. Germline V gene sequence: CDR1 KGHSH, CDR2 LQKENI. The V end was cut by 0 bases, the J end by 4 bases, with 6 bases between. The CDR3 nucleotides read TGTGCCAGCTCACCACCGGGGTTCTATGGCTACACCTTC. It is translated as CASSPPGFYGYTF.

In DNA, the CDR3 is TGTGCCAGTAGTATAGTAGTCGGCGGAGGAGGGGATCAGCCCCAGCATTTT. Residues: CASSIVVGGGGDQPQHF. This rearrangement joins TRBV19 to TRBJ1-5; tentative D call: TRBD1 (5 bases). This CDR3 is 17 amino acids long. V was shortened by 1 base and J by 5 bases, with 18 bases between the two germline ends. Per germline, CDR1 LNHDA and CDR2 SQIVND (reference sequence).

The rearrangement uses TRBV6-1 and TRBJ2-7; the D gene is possibly TRBD1 (5 bases). The germline V and J ends were trimmed by 5 bases and 6 bases, with 17 bases remaining between them. The germline gives CDR1 MNHNS, CDR2 SASEGT. This CDR3 has 14 residues. The CDR3 is CASSTRVPPGEQYF. Written as DNA, the CDR3 is TGTGCCAGCAGTACCAGGGTCCCCCCAGGCGAGCAGTACTTC.

The V and J genes are TRBV5-6 and TRBJ1-3; no firm D call. V lost 4 bases and J lost 1, with 9 bases in between. This CDR3 contains 14 residues. Germline-derived CDR1 and CDR2 are SGHDT and YYEEEE. In DNA form, the CDR3 reads TGTGCCAGCAGCCCGCTAGGGTCTGGAAACACCATATATTTT. The encoded protein is CASSPLGSGNTIYF.

This clone was observed a few times. The chain uses TRBV25-1 and TRBJ1-3; 7 bases fit TRBD1. Looked up from germline, CDR1 is MGHDK and CDR2 is SYGVNS. Unmatched junction bases numbered 10, after V lost 5 bases and J lost 0 bases. The CDR3 is 17 amino acids. The CDR3 bases are TGTGCCAGCAGTCCTGAGGGACAGATATACTCTGGAAACACCATATATTTT. Protein sequence: CASSPEGQIYSGNTIYF.

V and J are TRBV19 and TRBJ2-7; 10 nucleotides match TRBD1. The CDR3 runs 15 residues. The V gene end was trimmed by 3 bases and the J gene end by 4 bases; junction bases not matched to a gene: 6. The germline V gene encodes CDR1 LNHDA and CDR2 SQIVND (reference sequence). The chain's CDR3 is CASSILDRGRYEQYF. CDR3 nucleotides: TGTGCCAGTAGTATTCTAGACAGGGGGCGTTACGAGCAGTACTTC.

A remark on this clone: Germline and junction disagree at one end, which may indicate a read error. The V gene is TRBV15, the J gene TRBJ1-1; 10 bases line up with TRBD1. CDR3 length: 13 amino acids. Germline lookup yields CDR1 LNHNV and CDR2 YYDKDF (reference sequence). CDR3 amino acids: CATSPRDRGIAVF. The CDR3 nucleotides read TGTGCCACCAGCCCCCGGGACAGGGGCATCGCGGTCTTT.

In this sample, this clone turned up once. V and J are TRBV5-5 and TRBJ2-7; maybe TRBD2 (6 bases). Germline V lookup: CDR1 SGHKS, CDR2 YYEKEE (reference sequence). This CDR3 contains 16 residues. V was clipped by 2 bases and J by 3 bases, with 18 bases between them. For the CDR3, the DNA is TGTGCCAGCAGCTTATCTCCGGTTCTGCGGGACTACGAGCAGTACTTC. This encodes CASSLSPVLRDYEQYF.

The CDR3 bases are TGCGCCAGCAGCCAGACAGGGGGCACTGAAGCTTTCTTT. Its translation is CASSQTGGTEAFF. J is TRBJ1-1 and V is TRBV10-1; 9 bases map to TRBD1. Germline assignment: CDR1 WNHNN and CDR2 SYGVQD (reference sequence). With V trimmed by 6 bases and J by 4 bases, 3 bases remained unmatched. The CDR3 spans 13 residues.

This clone has only one observation. The CDR3 loop reads CASSPPGRGTNTGELFF. For the CDR3, the DNA is TGTGCCAGCAGCCCCCCCGGTAGGGGTACAAACACCGGGGAGCTGTTTTTT. This sequence joins TRBV7-9 and TRBJ2-2; perhaps TRBD1 as D (5 bases). CDR1 and CDR2 from the germline V gene are SEHNR and FQNEAQ (reference sequence). There are 17 residues in the CDR3. Trimming took 5 bases from V and 2 from J, leaving 18 bases between them.

This clone appeared a single time. The chain is built from TRBV5-1 and TRBJ2-7; perhaps TRBD1 as D (6 bases). Germline V gene lookup returns CDR1 SGHRS and CDR2 YFSETQ. This CDR3 is built from 14 residues. Trimming cost V 4 bases and J 2 bases, with 13 bases left between them. For the CDR3, the DNA is TGCGCCAGCAGCCCCTGGGCAGGGGCCTACGAGCAGTACTTC. This codes for CASSPWAGAYEQYF.

This clone showed up many times. The rearrangement links TRBV4-2 to TRBJ1-4; unclear D gene. The V end was cut by 3 bases, the J end by 0 bases, with 8 bases between. This CDR3 comprises 15 residues. Per the germline V gene, CDR1 is LGHNA and CDR2 is YNFKEQ. The CDR3 bases are TGTGCCAGCAGCCAGGAACAAGCAACTAATGAAAAACTGTTTTTT. It yields the protein CASSQEQATNEKLFF.

The rearrangement links TRBV30 to TRBJ2-1; D remains unclear. V lost 0 bases and J lost 6, with 6 bases in between. The CDR3 contains 12 residues. Germline loops: CDR1 GTSNPN, CDR2 SVGIG (reference sequence). The CDR3 nucleotides read TGTGCCTGGAGTGTAAACGTCAATGAGCAGTTCTTC. Protein sequence: CAWSVNVNEQFF.

This clone was detected a few times. The chain uses TRBV10-1 and TRBJ2-2; tentatively, D is TRBD2 (6 bases). The CDR3 has 14 residues. Germline V gives CDR1 WNHNN, CDR2 SYGVQD (reference sequence). V lost 6 bases to trimming and J lost 1 base, with 9 bases between them. The chain's CDR3 is CASSGSGNTGELFF. The CDR3 nucleotides are TGCGCCAGCAGCGGTAGCGGGAACACCGGGGAGCTGTTTTTT.

This clone was counted between two and nine times. The rearrangement uses TRBV10-1 and TRBJ1-1; D not certain. The germline V and J ends were trimmed by 0 bases and 3 bases, with 17 bases remaining between them. CDR1 and CDR2 (germline): WNHNN, SYGVQD (reference sequence). CDR3 length: 17 amino acids. The CDR3 here is CASSESLFPLSDTEAFF. The CDR3 region has the DNA TGCGCCAGCAGTGAGTCACTCTTTCCTCTGAGCGACACTGAAGCTTTCTTT.